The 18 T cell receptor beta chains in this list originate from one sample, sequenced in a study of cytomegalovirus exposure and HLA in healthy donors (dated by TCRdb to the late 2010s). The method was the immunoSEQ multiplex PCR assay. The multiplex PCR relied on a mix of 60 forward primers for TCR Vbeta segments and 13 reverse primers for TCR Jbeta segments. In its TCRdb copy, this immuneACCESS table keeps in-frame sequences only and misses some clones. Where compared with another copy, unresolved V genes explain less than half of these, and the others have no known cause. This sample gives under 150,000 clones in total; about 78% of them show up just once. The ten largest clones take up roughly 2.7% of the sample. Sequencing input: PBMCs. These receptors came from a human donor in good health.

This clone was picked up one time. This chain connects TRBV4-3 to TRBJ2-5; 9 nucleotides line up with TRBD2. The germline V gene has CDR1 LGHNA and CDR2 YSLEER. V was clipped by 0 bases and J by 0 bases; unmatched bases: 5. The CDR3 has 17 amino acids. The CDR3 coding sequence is TGCGCCAGCAGCCAAGATGGAAGCGGGAGGTACCAAGAGACCCAGTACTTC. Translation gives CASSQDGSGRYQETQYF.

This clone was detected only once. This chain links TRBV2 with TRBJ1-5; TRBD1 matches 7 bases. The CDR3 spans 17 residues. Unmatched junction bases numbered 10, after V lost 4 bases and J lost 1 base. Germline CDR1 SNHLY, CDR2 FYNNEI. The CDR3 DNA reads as TGTGCCAGCAGTGGAGGGCAGGGGGTAAGAAGCAATCAGCCCCAGCATTTT. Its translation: CASSGGQGVRSNQPQHF.

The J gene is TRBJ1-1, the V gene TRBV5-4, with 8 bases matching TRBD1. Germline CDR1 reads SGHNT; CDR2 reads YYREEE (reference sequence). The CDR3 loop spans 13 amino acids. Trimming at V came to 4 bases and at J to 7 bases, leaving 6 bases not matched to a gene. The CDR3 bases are TGTGCCAGCAGCCTCCAGGGGGCCCTTGAAGCTTTCTTT. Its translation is CASSLQGALEAFF.

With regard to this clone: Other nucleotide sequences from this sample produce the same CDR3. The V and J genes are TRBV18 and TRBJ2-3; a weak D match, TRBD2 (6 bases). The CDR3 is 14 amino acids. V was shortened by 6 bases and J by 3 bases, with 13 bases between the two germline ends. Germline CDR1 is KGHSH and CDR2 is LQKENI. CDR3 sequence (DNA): TGTGCCAGCTCGCAAGCGGGTGTAACAGATACGCAGTATTTT. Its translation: CASSQAGVTDTQYF.

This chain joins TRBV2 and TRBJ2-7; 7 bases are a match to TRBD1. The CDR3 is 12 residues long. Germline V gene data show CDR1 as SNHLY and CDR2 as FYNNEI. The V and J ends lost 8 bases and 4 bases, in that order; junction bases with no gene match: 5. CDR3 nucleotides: TGTGCCAGCGGCCCGGACAGGTACGAGCAGTACTTC. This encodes CASGPDRYEQYF.

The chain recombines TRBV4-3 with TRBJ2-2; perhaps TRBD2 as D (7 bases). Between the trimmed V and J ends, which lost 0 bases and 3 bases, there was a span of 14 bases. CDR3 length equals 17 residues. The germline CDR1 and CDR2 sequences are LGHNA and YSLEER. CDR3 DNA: TGCGCCAGCAGCCAAGATGGGGGGGGGCGCGACACCGGGGAGCTGTTTTTT. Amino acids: CASSQDGGGRDTGELFF.

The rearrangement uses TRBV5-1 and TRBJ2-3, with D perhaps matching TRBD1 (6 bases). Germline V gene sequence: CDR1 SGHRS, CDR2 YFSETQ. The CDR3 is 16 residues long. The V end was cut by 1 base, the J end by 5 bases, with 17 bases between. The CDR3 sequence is CASSLSRAGVGDTQYF. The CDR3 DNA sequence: TGCGCCAGCAGCTTGTCCAGGGCAGGGGTAGGAGATACGCAGTATTTT.

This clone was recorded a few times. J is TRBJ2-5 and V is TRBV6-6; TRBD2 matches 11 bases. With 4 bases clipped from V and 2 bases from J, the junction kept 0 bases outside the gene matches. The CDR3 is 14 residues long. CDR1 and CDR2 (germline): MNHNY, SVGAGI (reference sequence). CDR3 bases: TGTGCCAGCAGTTGGACTAGCGGGCAAGAGACCCAGTACTTC. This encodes CASSWTSGQETQYF.

CDR3 loop: CATSTTSANTGELFF. The CDR3, as DNA: TGTGCCACCAGTACGACTAGTGCGAACACCGGGGAGCTGTTTTTT. This chain joins TRBV15 and TRBJ2-2, with TRBD2 as a possible D gene (6 bases). Germline CDR1 is LNHNV and CDR2 is YYDKDF (reference sequence). V dropped 6 bases and J dropped 0 bases, with 11 bases sitting between them. The CDR3 consists of 15 residues.

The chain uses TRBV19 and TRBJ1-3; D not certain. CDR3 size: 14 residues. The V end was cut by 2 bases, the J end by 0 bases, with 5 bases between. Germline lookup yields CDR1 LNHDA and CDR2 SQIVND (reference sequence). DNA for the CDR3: TGTGCCAGTAGTATATCCAGCTCTGGAAACACCATATATTTT. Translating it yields CASSISSSGNTIYF.

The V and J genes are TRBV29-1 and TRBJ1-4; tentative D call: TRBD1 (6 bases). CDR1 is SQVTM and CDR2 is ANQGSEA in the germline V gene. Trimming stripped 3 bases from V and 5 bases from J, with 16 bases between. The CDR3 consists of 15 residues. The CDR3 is CSVETGGGRNEKLFF. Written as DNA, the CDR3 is TGCAGCGTTGAGACAGGTGGTGGTCGAAATGAAAAACTGTTTTTT.

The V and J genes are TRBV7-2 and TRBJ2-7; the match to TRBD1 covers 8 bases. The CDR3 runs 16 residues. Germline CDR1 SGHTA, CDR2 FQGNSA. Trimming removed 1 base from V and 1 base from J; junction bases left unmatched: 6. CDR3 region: CASSLGPTGVSYEQYF. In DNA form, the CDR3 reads TGTGCCAGCAGCTTAGGGCCGACAGGGGTATCCTACGAGCAGTACTTC.

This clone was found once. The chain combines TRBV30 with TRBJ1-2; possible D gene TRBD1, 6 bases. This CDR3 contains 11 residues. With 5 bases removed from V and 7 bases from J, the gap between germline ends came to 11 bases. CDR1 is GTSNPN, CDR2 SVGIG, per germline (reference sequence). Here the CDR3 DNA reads TGTGCCTGGGGGGGCAGGGGTGGCTACACCTTC. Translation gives CAWGGRGGYTF. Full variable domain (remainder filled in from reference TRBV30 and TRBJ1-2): SQTIHQWPATLVQPVGSPLSLECTVEGTSNPNLYWYRQAAGRGLQLLFYSVGIGQISSEVPQNLSASRPQDRQFILSSKKLLLSDSGFYLCAWGGRGGYTFGSGTRLTVV.

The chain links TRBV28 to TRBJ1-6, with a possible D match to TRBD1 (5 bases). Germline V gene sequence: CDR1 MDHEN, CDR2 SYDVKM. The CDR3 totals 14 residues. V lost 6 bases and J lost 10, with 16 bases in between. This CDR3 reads CASREGAVGSPLHF. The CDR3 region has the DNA TGTGCCAGCAGGGAAGGGGCTGTCGGCTCACCCCTCCACTTT.

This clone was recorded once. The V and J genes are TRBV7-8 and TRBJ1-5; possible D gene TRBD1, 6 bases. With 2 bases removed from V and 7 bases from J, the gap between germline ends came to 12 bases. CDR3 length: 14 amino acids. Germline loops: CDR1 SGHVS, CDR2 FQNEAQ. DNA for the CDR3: TGTGCCAGCAGCTTAAACAGGGTCGGCCAGCCCCAGCATTTT. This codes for CASSLNRVGQPQHF.

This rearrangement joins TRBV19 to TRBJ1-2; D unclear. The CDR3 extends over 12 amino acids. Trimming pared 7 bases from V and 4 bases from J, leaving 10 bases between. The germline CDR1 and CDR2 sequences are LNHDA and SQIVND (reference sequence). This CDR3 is CASTARFYGYTF. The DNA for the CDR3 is TGTGCCAGTACAGCGCGGTTCTATGGCTACACCTTC.

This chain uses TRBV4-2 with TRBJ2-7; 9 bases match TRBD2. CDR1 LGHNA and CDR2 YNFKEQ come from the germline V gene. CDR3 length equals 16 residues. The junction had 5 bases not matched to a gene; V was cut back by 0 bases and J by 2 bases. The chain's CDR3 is CASSQDPGLAAYEQYF. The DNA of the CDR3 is TGTGCCAGCAGCCAAGATCCGGGACTAGCCGCCTACGAGCAGTACTTC.

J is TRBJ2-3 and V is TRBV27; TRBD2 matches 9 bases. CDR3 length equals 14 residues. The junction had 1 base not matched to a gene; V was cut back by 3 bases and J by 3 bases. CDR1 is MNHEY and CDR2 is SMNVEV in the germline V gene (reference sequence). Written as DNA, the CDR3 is TGTGCCAGCAGTTTGGGACTAGCTACAGATACGCAGTATTTT. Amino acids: CASSLGLATDTQYF.